The 21 T cell receptor beta chains reported below all come from one sample, sequenced in a study of human CD8 memory T cell subsets. UMI-labeled 5' RACE yielded the TCR beta libraries. TCRdb reanalyzed the 5' RACE reads and collapses them to one entry per CDR3 protein, without DNA. Recorded for this sample: 17,000 or so distinct CDR3 sequences. What was sequenced was CD8+ stem-like memory T cells (TSCM and TCM) sorted from PBMCs. Described subset: stem-like memory CD8 T cells (TSTEM), CCR7+ PD-1- TIGIT-. The receptors here all came from a human donor in good health.

The chain joins TRBV11-1 to TRBJ2-3; there is no DNA to check the TCRdb D call of TRBD1. This CDR3 is 16 amino acids long. CDR1 is SGHAT, CDR2 FQDESV, per germline (reference sequence). CDR3 region: CASSLHPGARADTQYF.

This chain uses TRBV2 with TRBJ1-5; as DNA is missing, the TRBD1 call by TCRdb cannot be tested. Germline V gene data show CDR1 as SNHLY and CDR2 as FYNNEI. The CDR3 extends over 15 amino acids. The CDR3 region is CASSELRDSNQPQHF.

This chain connects TRBV12-3 or TRBV12-4 to TRBJ1-2; TCRdb outputs TRBD1, but without DNA this stays unchecked. The CDR3 extends over 15 amino acids. Here the CDR3 reads CASSFSLSGSDGYTF.

The V gene is TRBV7-9, the J gene TRBJ2-5; TCRdb's D call of TRBD1 is untestable without DNA. CDR1 is SEHNR, CDR2 FQNEAQ, per germline (reference sequence). The CDR3 covers 15 residues. The CDR3 is CASSLLWTEQETQYF. Looking up the rest from reference TRBV7-9 and TRBJ2-5 gives the full variable domain: DTGVSQNPRHKITKRGQNVTFRCDPISEHNRLYWYRQTLGQGPEFLTYFQNEAQLEKSRLLSDRFSAERPKGSFSTLEIQRTEQGDSAMYLCASSLLWTEQETQYFGPGTRLLVL.

The chain links TRBV4-1 to TRBJ2-3; TCRdb calls TRBD1, which cannot be checked without DNA. Germline V lookup: CDR1 MGHRA, CDR2 YSYEKL. This CDR3 contains 14 residues. CDR3 amino acids: CASSQVTGGDTQYF.

The chain has TRBV20-1 and TRBJ2-3; TCRdb reports TRBD2, a call that lacks DNA to check it against. This CDR3 comprises 18 residues. Germline V gives CDR1 DFQATT, CDR2 SNEGSKA (reference sequence). The CDR3 sequence: CSARTLVSGGASTDTQYF.

The CDR3 region is CASSEPGHHSNTEAFF. The chain employs TRBV7-9 and TRBJ1-1; TCRdb picks TRBD1, but there is no DNA to check that call. CDR3 length: 16 residues. Germline loops: CDR1 SEHNR, CDR2 FQNEAQ (reference sequence).

The chain uses TRBV7-3 and TRBJ2-1; TCRdb returns TRBD1, unconfirmable since there is no DNA. CDR3 length: 16 amino acids. Germline V gene data show CDR1 as SGHTA and CDR2 as FQGTGA. The CDR3 sequence: CASSPPDRSSYNEQFF.

This chain uses TRBV7-8 with TRBJ2-1; checking the TCRdb D call of TRBD1 is not possible without DNA. CDR3 length: 15 residues. Germline loops: CDR1 SGHVS, CDR2 FQNEAQ. This CDR3 reads CASSPSGGALDEQFF.

The V call is TRBV19, the J call TRBJ2-5. This CDR3 spans 11 amino acids. From germline, CDR1 is LNHDA and CDR2 SQIVND (reference sequence). The CDR3 sequence is CASSTKETQYF.

The chain's CDR3 is CASSSLQGVNTEAFF. The chain links TRBV7-3 to TRBJ1-1; with no DNA, the TCRdb D assignment of TRBD1 cannot be verified. The CDR3 sequence is 15 residues long. Germline loops: CDR1 SGHTA, CDR2 FQGTGA.

V is TRBV7-9 and J is TRBJ1-2. This CDR3 has 14 amino acids. Germline loops: CDR1 SEHNR, CDR2 FQNEAQ (reference sequence). CDR3 loop: CASSTPDGWNGYTF.

The chain combines TRBV7-9 with TRBJ1-6; TCRdb outputs TRBD1, but without DNA this stays unchecked. Germline loops: CDR1 SEHNR, CDR2 FQNEAQ (reference sequence). The length of the CDR3 is 15 residues. The CDR3: CASSLVGGIDSPLHF. The full variable domain, with the rest looked up from reference TRBV7-9 and TRBJ1-6, is DTGVSQNPRHKITKRGQNVTFRCDPISEHNRLYWYRQTLGQGPEFLTYFQNEAQLEKSRLLSDRFSAERPKGSFSTLEIQRTEQGDSAMYLCASSLVGGIDSPLHFGNGTRLTVT.

The rearrangement uses TRBV29-1 and TRBJ2-5; there is no DNA to check the TCRdb D call of TRBD2. Germline loops: CDR1 SQVTM, CDR2 ANQGSEA. The CDR3 runs 13 residues. The CDR3 is CSVTSGIQETQYF.

J is TRBJ2-2 and V is TRBV7-8. CDR1 is SGHVS and CDR2 is FQNEAQ in the germline V gene. There are 14 residues in the CDR3. The CDR3 here is CASSEIRLTGELFF.

The chain couples TRBV6-6 to TRBJ2-3; absent DNA, TCRdb's TRBD1 call cannot be checked. CDR1 and CDR2 from the germline V gene are MNHNY and SVGAGI (reference sequence). This CDR3 region has 12 residues. The CDR3 loop reads CASSPRGRTQYF.

The chain has TRBV6-6 and TRBJ2-5. The germline gives CDR1 MNHNY, CDR2 SVGAGI (reference sequence). The CDR3 is 14 residues long. The CDR3 here is CASSYIQKPGTQYF.

The chain uses TRBV4-2 and TRBJ2-5. Per germline, CDR1 LGHNA and CDR2 YNFKEQ. CDR3 length: 16 amino acids. CDR3 loop: CASSPRDAGPQETQYF.

The rearrangement uses TRBV24-1 and TRBJ2-2; the D call of TRBD1 rests on TCRdb alone, since no DNA is present to check it. CDR3 length: 17 amino acids. Germline CDR1 and CDR2: KGHDR and SFDVKD. CDR3 region: CATSDTTGRTNTGELFF.

This clonotype is labeled medium-sized based on frequency. J is TRBJ2-7 and V is TRBV29-1; TCRdb picks TRBD1, but there is no DNA to check that call. Per the germline V gene, CDR1 is SQVTM and CDR2 is ANQGSEA. The CDR3 has 15 amino acids. The CDR3 protein is CSVEVTDRVGYEQYF.

The chain employs TRBV10-3 and TRBJ2-3. Germline lookup yields CDR1 ENHRY and CDR2 SYGVKD. This CDR3 comprises 14 residues. CDR3 residues: CAIRGLDSTDTQYF.